Each of the 13 T cell receptor beta chains below was sequenced from the same sample in a study of metastatic and nonmetastatic thyroid tumors. TCRdb reprocessed the PCR reads using MiXCR. The sample shows about 18,000 clones, 25% to 35% of them seen only once. Thyroid surgery was performed in patients who had received no treatment beforehand. Sequencing input: tumor tissue. The receptor set was obtained from a male donor with papillary thyroid cancer or a benign thyroid nodule (not recorded which). Some clones in this sample may be carry-over from other donors' samples.

The chain couples TRBV20-1 to TRBJ1-1, with D perhaps TRBD1 (5 bases). This CDR3 region has 13 residues. The V end lost 3 bases, the J end lost 4 bases, and 12 bases lay between the germline ends. From germline, CDR1 is DFQATT and CDR2 SNEGSKA (reference sequence). The CDR3 nucleotides read TGCAGTGCTAGGCAGGGTCGGGTCACTGAAGCTTTCTTT. This encodes CSARQGRVTEAFF.

The chain links TRBV11-2 to TRBJ2-1, with D unresolved. CDR3 size: 16 residues. The germline gives CDR1 SGHAT, CDR2 FQNNGV. V shed 6 bases and J shed 5 bases, with 20 bases lying between them. CDR3 nucleotides: TGTGCCAGCAGGTTTTTAGCTGGATCTTCGCACAATGAGCAGTTCTTC. Translating it yields CASRFLAGSSHNEQFF.

J is TRBJ2-7 and V is TRBV7-2; possibly TRBD2 for D (5 bases). V lost 2 bases and J lost 7, with 12 bases in between. The CDR3 has 13 residues. CDR1 is SGHTA and CDR2 is FQGNSA in the germline V gene. CDR3: CASSLNGNREQYF. Written as DNA, the CDR3 is TGTGCCAGCAGCTTAAACGGGAATCGGGAGCAGTACTTC. Full variable domain (outside the CDR3, taken from reference TRBV7-2 and TRBJ2-7): GAGVSQSPSNKVTEKGKDVELRCDPISGHTALYWYRQSLGQGLEFLIYFQGNSAPDKSGLPSDRFSAERTGGSVSTLTIQRTQQEDSAVYLCASSLNGNREQYFGPGTRLTVT.

By share, this clone ranks as medium-sized. This chain joins TRBV12-3 or TRBV12-4 and TRBJ1-5, with 10 bases fitting TRBD1. Trimming removed 5 bases from V and 5 bases from J; junction bases left unmatched: 6. This CDR3 region has 15 residues. In nucleotides, the CDR3 is TGTGCCAGCAGTAGAGGACAGGGGGGGGATCAGCCCCAGCATTTT. It specifies CASSRGQGGDQPQHF.

This clone has a count of ten or more. The chain carries TRBV19 and TRBJ2-3, with 10 bases aligning to TRBD1. The CDR3 sequence is 15 residues long. The germline gives CDR1 LNHDA, CDR2 SQIVND (reference sequence). The V segment lost 9 bases and the J segment 4 bases; nucleotides outside the gene matches: 10. The CDR3, as DNA: TGTGCCAGCTTTCCGGGACAGGGGTACTCAGATACGCAGTATTTT. As protein: CASFPGQGYSDTQYF.

This clone occurred many times. This chain links TRBV3-1 with TRBJ1-6; D call uncertain. CDR1 is LGHDT, CDR2 YNNKEL, per germline (reference sequence). V lost 3 bases to trimming and J lost 0 bases, with 6 bases between them. The CDR3 contains 15 residues. CDR3 region: CASSHPSSYNSPLHF. CDR3 DNA sequence: TGTGCCAGCAGCCACCCGAGCTCCTATAATTCACCCCTCCACTTT.

Only a few counts were recorded for this clone. The chain recombines TRBV12-3 or TRBV12-4 with TRBJ2-7, with 7 bases aligning to TRBD1. V gave up 2 bases and J gave up 3 bases; unmatched junction bases: 4. The CDR3 is 14 amino acids. The CDR3 DNA reads TGTGCCAGCAGTTTAAGGGGGCCTGGCTACGAGCAGTACTTC. Protein product: CASSLRGPGYEQYF.

This clone showed up just once. This sequence joins TRBV3-1 and TRBJ2-7, with 11 bases fitting TRBD2. Germline assignment: CDR1 LGHDT and CDR2 YNNKEL (reference sequence). The CDR3 has 15 residues. V shed 3 bases, J shed 3 bases, and the junction held 4 bases outside the gene matches. CDR3 sequence reads: CASSQIAGGFYEQYF. CDR3 DNA sequence: TGTGCCAGCAGCCAGATAGCGGGAGGGTTCTACGAGCAGTACTTC.

By its share, this clone is medium-sized. This rearrangement joins TRBV19 to TRBJ2-7; a possible D gene is TRBD2 (5 bases). Trimming cost V 1 base and J 1 base, with 8 bases left between them. CDR3 size: 14 residues. CDR1 is LNHDA and CDR2 is SQIVND in the germline V gene (reference sequence). The CDR3 coding sequence is TGTGCCAGTAGTATAGGAGGAGGATCCTACGAGCAGTACTTC. This gives the protein CASSIGGGSYEQYF. Looking up the rest from reference TRBV19 and TRBJ2-7 gives the full variable domain: DGGITQSPKYLFRKEGQNVTLSCEQNLNHDAMYWYRQDPGQGLRLIYYSQIVNDFQKGDIAEGYSVSREKKESFPLTVTSAQKNPTAFYLCASSIGGGSYEQYFGPGTRLTVT.

This clone is judged medium-sized (0.01 to 0.1%). The rearrangement joins TRBV5-6 to TRBJ1-2; no clear D. The CDR3 is 15 amino acids. Trimming removed 2 bases at V and 2 bases at J, with 13 bases between. Germline loops: CDR1 SGHDT, CDR2 YYEEEE. In DNA form, the CDR3 reads TGTGCCAGCAGCTTTGGTTACGGGCAGAACTATGGCTACACCTTC. Translation gives CASSFGYGQNYGYTF.

This clone was picked up a small number of times. The V call is TRBV6-1, the J call TRBJ1-2; D not certain. Trimming removed 11 bases from V and 2 bases from J, with 18 bases in between. CDR1 MNHNS and CDR2 SASEGT come from the germline V gene. The CDR3 is 14 amino acids. Here the CDR3 DNA reads TGTGCCGGTGCCAGCACCAGTTTAAACTATGGCTACACCTTC. Residues: CAGASTSLNYGYTF.

V usage is TRBV12-3 or TRBV12-4 and J usage is TRBJ2-7; 11 bases map to TRBD1. The CDR3 loop spans 14 amino acids. The junction had 7 bases not matched to a gene; V was cut back by 6 bases and J by 6 bases. CDR3 region: CASRPGQGVFEQYF. The DNA of the CDR3 is TGTGCCAGCAGACCGGGACAGGGGGTTTTCGAGCAGTACTTC.

This CDR3 is CASQTDSYEQYF. DNA of the CDR3: TGTGCCAGTCAAACCGATTCCTACGAGCAGTACTTC. The V call is TRBV2, the J call TRBJ2-7; no definite D call. Trimming removed 9 bases at V and 1 base at J, with 10 bases between. Germline assignment: CDR1 SNHLY and CDR2 FYNNEI. This CDR3 region has 12 residues.